The sequence of this T cell receptor (beta chain) was determined in a study of Ad26.COV2.S vaccination and SARS-CoV-2 variants. Study at large: Of the COV1001 trial arms, the Ad26.COV2.S arm included the donor.

V lost 2 bases, J lost 4 bases, and 2 bases lay in between. Germline CDR1 is MNHEY and CDR2 is SVGEGT. The CDR3 contains 11 residues. The treatment: about 20 received Ad26.COV2.S at low or high dose, single or two shots; roughly five received placebo; per-sample allocation not given. Sampling was performed 63 days after the first vaccine or placebo injection. The donor was a Boston adult aged 18-55 years. A word on this clone: The same CDR3 is also encoded by other DNA sequences in this sample.

Using immunoSEQ multiplex PCR, the repertoire was profiled, and TCRdb retains in-frame clones only, with some absent. The sample lists a few hundred thousand clones, 90% occurring once. The sample here was peripheral blood, taken in a trial of Ad26.COV2.S vaccine versus placebo. The chain joins TRBV6-2 or TRBV6-3 to TRBJ1-2, with unresolved D. The receptor comes from a person between 18 and 65 years old who received the Ad26.COV2.S COVID-19 vaccine or a placebo. As DNA, the CDR3 is TGTGCCAGCAGTTACGGCTATGGCTACACCTTC. Residues: CASSYGYGYTF.